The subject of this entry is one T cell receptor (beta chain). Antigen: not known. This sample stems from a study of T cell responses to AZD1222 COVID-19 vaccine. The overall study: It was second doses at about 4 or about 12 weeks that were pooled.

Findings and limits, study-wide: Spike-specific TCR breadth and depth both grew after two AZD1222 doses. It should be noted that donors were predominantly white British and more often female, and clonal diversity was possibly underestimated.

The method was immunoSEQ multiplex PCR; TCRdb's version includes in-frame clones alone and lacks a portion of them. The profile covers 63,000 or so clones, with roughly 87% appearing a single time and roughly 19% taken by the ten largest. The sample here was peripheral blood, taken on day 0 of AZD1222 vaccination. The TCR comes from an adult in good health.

CDR3 amino acids: CASRRGQGVGQPQHF. The CDR3 nucleotides are TGTGCCAGTAGAAGGGGGCAGGGGGTCGGTCAGCCCCAGCATTTT. V and J are TRBV19 and TRBJ1-5; 7 nucleotides match TRBD1. Germline assignment: CDR1 LNHDA and CDR2 SQIVND (reference sequence). CDR3 size: 15 residues. Trimming removed 6 bases from V and 6 bases from J; junction bases left unmatched: 11.